Presented here are 10 T cell receptor beta chains from one specimen sequenced in a study of graft-versus-host responses after intestinal transplantation. Which antigens these TCRs recognize remains unknown. Sequencing used immunoSEQ multiplex PCR; TCRdb keeps in-frame clones, though not all of them. The data hold about 88,000 clones, with 85% to 95% observed a single time. The starting material was unstimulated CD4+ T cells sorted from spleen or lymph node cells, obtained before transplant. These receptors came from a human donor who was the organ donor for an intestinal transplant.

This rearrangement joins TRBV11-2 to TRBJ2-7; possibly TRBD1 for D (5 bases). Deletions cut 1 base from V and 0 bases from J, with 19 bases between. The CDR3 covers 18 residues. Germline lookup yields CDR1 SGHAT and CDR2 FQNNGV. The DNA of the CDR3 is TGTGCCAGCAGCTTAGGTGTGACAGACCCCCTAGGCTCCTACGAGCAGTACTTC. Encoded protein: CASSLGVTDPLGSYEQYF.

This rearrangement joins TRBV7-2 to TRBJ1-1; possible D gene TRBD1, 5 bases. The CDR3 totals 18 residues. Germline loops: CDR1 SGHTA, CDR2 FQGNSA. Trimming removed 0 bases at V and 2 bases at J, with 19 bases between. CDR3 amino acids: CASSLALVRVEYNTEAFF. The CDR3 region has the DNA TGTGCCAGCAGCTTAGCCCTCGTCAGGGTAGAATATAACACTGAAGCTTTCTTT.

This clone was recorded a few times. The chain combines TRBV6-1 with TRBJ1-2; 10 positions agree with TRBD1. This CDR3 has 13 residues. CDR1 and CDR2 (germline): MNHNS, SASEGT. The trim removed 5 bases at V and 7 bases at J, leaving 4 bases unmatched. CDR3 in amino acids: CASSFRDRGGYTF. CDR3 sequence (DNA): TGTGCCAGCAGTTTCCGGGACAGGGGTGGCTACACCTTC.

The chain links TRBV25-1 to TRBJ1-2, with D perhaps TRBD1 (5 bases). Between the trimmed V and J ends, which lost 2 bases and 1 base, there was a span of 11 bases. Per the germline V gene, CDR1 is MGHDK and CDR2 is SYGVNS. CDR3 size: 15 residues. CDR3 sequence reads: CASSEVGGGNYGYTF. CDR3 coding DNA: TGTGCCAGCAGTGAAGTCGGGGGAGGTAACTATGGCTACACCTTC.

This clone was counted between two and nine times. This chain links TRBV5-1 with TRBJ1-4; 11 bases align to TRBD1. The V and J ends lost 10 bases and 6 bases, in that order; junction bases with no gene match: 2. Germline V gene data show CDR1 as SGHRS and CDR2 as YFSETQ. CDR3 size: 12 residues. For the CDR3, the DNA is TGCGCCGGGGACAGGGGGGATGAAAAACTGTTTTTT. This translates into CAGDRGDEKLFF.

The rearrangement joins TRBV7-3 to TRBJ2-1; D gene ambiguous. Germline-derived CDR1 and CDR2 are SGHTA and FQGTGA. Trimming removed 1 base at V and 4 bases at J, with 11 bases between. This CDR3 comprises 15 residues. In DNA form, the CDR3 reads TGTGCCAGCAGCTTAAAGCCTGGTTTTTACAATGAGCAGTTCTTC. Residues: CASSLKPGFYNEQFF.

The gene calls are TRBV5-1 and TRBJ2-1; possibly TRBD2 for D (6 bases). CDR3 size: 15 residues. Deletions cut 4 bases from V and 3 bases from J, with 14 bases between. Germline CDR1 is SGHRS and CDR2 is YFSETQ. CDR3: CASSRDSTRYNEQFF. The CDR3 bases are TGCGCCAGCAGCCGGGACTCGACTCGCTACAATGAGCAGTTCTTC.

The chain has TRBV10-3 and TRBJ2-1, with a possible D match to TRBD2 (6 bases). V lost 0 bases and J lost 1, with 10 bases in between. The CDR3 is made up of 16 amino acids. Per germline, CDR1 ENHRY and CDR2 SYGVKD. CDR3 DNA: TGTGCCATCAGTGAGTCTAGCGGTGGGTCCTACAATGAGCAGTTCTTC. Encoded protein: CAISESSGGSYNEQFF.

The V gene is TRBV5-4, the J gene TRBJ2-1; 7 bases fit TRBD2. J lost 2 bases, V lost 0 bases, and 2 bases had no gene match. The CDR3 is made up of 15 amino acids. CDR1 and CDR2 from the germline V gene are SGHNT and YYREEE (reference sequence). CDR3 nucleotides: TGTGCCAGCAGCTTGGCGGGGAGGGCCTACAATGAGCAGTTCTTC. It codes for CASSLAGRAYNEQFF.

This clone has more than one count but fewer than ten. The genes are TRBV5-1 and TRBJ2-1; 10 bases align to TRBD2. Per the germline V gene, CDR1 is SGHRS and CDR2 is YFSETQ. V lost 0 bases, J lost 4 bases, and 1 base stayed unmatched. This CDR3 region has 15 residues. CDR3 sequence: CASSLGTSGYNEQFF. The DNA for the CDR3 is TGCGCCAGCAGCTTGGGGACTAGCGGTTACAATGAGCAGTTCTTC.